This T cell receptor beta chain was found in a study of breast tumors, draining lymph nodes, adjacent tissues. Regarding the study as a whole: Compared with lymph nodes, tumors were less diverse; compared with nontumor tissue, more.

This clonotype was picked up many times. Its antigen is as yet unknown. V dropped 7 bases and J dropped 3; count of bases not matched to a gene: 9. This CDR3 has 16 amino acids. The germline gives CDR1 LNHDA, CDR2 SQIVND (reference sequence). Using its own MiXCR run on the multiplex PCR reads, TCRdb lists one record per CDR3 protein. The sample contains more than 30,000 distinct CDR3 sequences, 60% to 80% of which appear only once. The chain is built from TRBV19 and TRBJ2-1, with 10 nucleotides matching TRBD2. The sample taken for sequencing was breast tumor tissue. This receptor was taken from a female donor with breast cancer. Some clones in this sample may be carry-over from other donors' samples. CDR3: CASNYKLAGDYNEQFF. The CDR3 DNA sequence: TGTGCCAGTAATTATAAGCTAGCGGGAGACTACAATGAGCAGTTCTTC.